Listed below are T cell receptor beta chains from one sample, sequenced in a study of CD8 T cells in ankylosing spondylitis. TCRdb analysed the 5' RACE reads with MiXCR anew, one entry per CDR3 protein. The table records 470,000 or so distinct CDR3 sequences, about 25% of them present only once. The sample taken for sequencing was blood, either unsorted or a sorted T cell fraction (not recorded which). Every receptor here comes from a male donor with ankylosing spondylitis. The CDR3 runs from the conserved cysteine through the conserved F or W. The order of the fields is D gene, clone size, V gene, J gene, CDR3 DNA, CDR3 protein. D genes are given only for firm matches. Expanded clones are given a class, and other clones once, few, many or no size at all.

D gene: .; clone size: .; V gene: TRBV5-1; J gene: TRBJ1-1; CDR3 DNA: TGCGCCAGCAGCTCCGGGGTGGGCACTGAAGCTTTCTTT; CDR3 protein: CASSSGVGTEAFF
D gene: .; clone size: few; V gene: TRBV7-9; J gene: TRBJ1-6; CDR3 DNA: TGTGCCAGCAGCACCCGGGATGCCTACCCCCTCCACTTT; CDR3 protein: CASSTRDAYPLHF
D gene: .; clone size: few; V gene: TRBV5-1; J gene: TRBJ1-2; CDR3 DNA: TGCGCCAGCAGCTTGACGGACGGGTCCTATGGCTACACCTTC; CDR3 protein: CASSLTDGSYGYTF
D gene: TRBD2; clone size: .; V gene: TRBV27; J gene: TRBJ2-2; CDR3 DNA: TGTGCCAGCAGGGTAGCGGGACAGAACACCGGGGAGCTGTTTTTT; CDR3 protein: CASRVAGQNTGELFF
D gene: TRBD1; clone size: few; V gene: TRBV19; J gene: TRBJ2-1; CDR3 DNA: TGTGCCAGTAGGGGACAGGGGGCTCGCGAGCAGTTCTTC; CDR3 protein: CASRGQGAREQFF
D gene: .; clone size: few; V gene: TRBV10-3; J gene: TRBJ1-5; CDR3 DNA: TGTGCCATCCAGAGTCATAGCAATCAGCCCCAGCATTTT; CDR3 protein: CAIQSHSNQPQHF
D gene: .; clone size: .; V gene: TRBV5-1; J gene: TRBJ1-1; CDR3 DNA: TGCGCCAGCTGTCCGGGGCCGAACACTGAAGCTTTCTTT; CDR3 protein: CASCPGPNTEAFF
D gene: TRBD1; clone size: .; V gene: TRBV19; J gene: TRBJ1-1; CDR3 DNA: TGTGCCAGTAGGCCCGACAGGGGTGGCACTGAAGCTTTCTTT; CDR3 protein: CASRPDRGGTEAFF
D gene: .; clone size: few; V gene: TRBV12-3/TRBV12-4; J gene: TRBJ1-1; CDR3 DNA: TGTGCCAGCAGTTTGGGGACACCGAACACTGAAGCTTTCTTT; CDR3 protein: CASSLGTPNTEAFF
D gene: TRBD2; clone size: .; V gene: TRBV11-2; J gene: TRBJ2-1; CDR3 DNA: TGTGCCAGCAGCTTTATTGGATTGCGGGAGGCTCGTACGTTCTTC; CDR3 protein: CASSFIGLREARTFF
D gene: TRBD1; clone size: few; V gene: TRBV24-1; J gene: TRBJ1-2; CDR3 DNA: TGTGCCACCAGTGACTCCAGGACAGGGGGCTATGGCTACACCTTC; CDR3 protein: CATSDSRTGGYGYTF
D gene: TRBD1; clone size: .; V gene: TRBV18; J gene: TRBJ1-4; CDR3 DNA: TGTGCCAGCTCACCAATCAGGGGGCGCACGGAAAAACTGTTTTTT; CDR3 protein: CASSPIRGRTEKLFF
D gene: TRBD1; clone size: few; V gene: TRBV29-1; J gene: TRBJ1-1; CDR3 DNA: TGCAGCGTTATAGTTGGGACAGAGAACACTGAAGCTTTCTTT; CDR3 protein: CSVIVGTENTEAFF
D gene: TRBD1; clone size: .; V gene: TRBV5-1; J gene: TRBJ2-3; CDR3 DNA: TGCGCCAGCAGCCCTGGGACAGGGGTTTTCGGAGATACGCAGTATTTT; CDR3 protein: CASSPGTGVFGDTQYF
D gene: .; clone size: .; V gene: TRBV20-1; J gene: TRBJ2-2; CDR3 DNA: TGCAGTGCTAGAGATAGTGGGGGCGGAGGTACCGGGGAGCTGTTTTTT; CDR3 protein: CSARDSGGGGTGELFF
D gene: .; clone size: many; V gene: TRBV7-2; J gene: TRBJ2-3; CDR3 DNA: TGTGCCAGCAGCTACGGGAGCACAGATACGCAGTATTTT; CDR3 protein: CASSYGSTDTQYF
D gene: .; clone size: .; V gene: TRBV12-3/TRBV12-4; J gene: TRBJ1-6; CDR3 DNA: TGTGCCAGCAGTTCCACAAGATCACCCCTCCACTTT; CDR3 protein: CASSSTRSPLHF
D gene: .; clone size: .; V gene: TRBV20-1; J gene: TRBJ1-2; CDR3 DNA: TGCAGTGCTAGTCCCGGGACAAAACTTACTGGCTACACCTTC; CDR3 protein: CSASPGTKLTGYTF
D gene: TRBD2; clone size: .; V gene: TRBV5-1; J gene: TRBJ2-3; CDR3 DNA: TGCGCCAGCAGCCCCCGACTAGCGGGACCCACAGATACGCAGTATTTT; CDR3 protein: CASSPRLAGPTDTQYF
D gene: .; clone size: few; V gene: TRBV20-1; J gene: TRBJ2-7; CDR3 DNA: TGCAGTGCTACAAAGTCGGGACTCTACGAGCAGTACTTC; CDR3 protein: CSATKSGLYEQYF
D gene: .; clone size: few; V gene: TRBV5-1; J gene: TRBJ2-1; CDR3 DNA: TGCGCCAGCAGCTTCCCGGACAGCAATGAGCAGTTCTTC; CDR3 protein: CASSFPDSNEQFF
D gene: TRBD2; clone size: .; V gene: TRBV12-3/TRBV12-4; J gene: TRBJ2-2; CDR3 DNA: TGTGCCAGCACTAGCGGGACCTCGTCCTTCACCGGGGAGCTGTTTTTT; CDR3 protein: CASTSGTSSFTGELFF
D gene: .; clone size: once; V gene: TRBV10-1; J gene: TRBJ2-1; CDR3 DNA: TGCGCCAGCAGTGAACTAAGGGCTGGAGGGAATGAGCAGTTCTTC; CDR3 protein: CASSELRAGGNEQFF
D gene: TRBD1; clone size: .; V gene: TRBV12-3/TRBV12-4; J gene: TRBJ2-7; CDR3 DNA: TGTGCCAGCAGTATCTGGACAGGGTGGGAGCAGTACTTC; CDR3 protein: CASSIWTGWEQYF
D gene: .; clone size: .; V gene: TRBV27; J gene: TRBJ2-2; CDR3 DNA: TGTGCCAGCAGTTTTGGGACCCACTTCGCCGGGGAGCTGTTTTTT; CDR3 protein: CASSFGTHFAGELFF
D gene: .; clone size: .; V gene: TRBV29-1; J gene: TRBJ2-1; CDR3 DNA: TGCAGCGTTATAGACGGATACTCCTACAATGAGCAGTTCTTC; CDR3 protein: CSVIDGYSYNEQFF